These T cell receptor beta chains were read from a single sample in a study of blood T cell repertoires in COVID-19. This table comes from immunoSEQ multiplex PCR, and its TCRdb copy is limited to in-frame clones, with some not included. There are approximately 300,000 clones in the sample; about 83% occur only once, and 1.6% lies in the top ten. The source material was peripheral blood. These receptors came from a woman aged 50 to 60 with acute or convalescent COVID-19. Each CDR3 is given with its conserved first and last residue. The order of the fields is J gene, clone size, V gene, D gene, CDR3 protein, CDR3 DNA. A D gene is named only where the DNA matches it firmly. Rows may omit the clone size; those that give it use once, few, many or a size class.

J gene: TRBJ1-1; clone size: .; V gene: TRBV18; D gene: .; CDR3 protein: CASSPDFSRASAFF; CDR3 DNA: TGTGCCAGCTCACCAGATTTTAGCAGGGCGTCGGCTTTCTTT
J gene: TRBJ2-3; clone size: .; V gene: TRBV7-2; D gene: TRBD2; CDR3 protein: CASSVPAGVSHTQYF; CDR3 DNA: TGTGCCAGCAGCGTCCCAGCGGGAGTATCACATACGCAGTATTTT
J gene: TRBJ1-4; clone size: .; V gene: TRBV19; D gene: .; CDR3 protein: CASTGAGGEKLFF; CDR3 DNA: TGTGCCAGTACGGGCGCCGGGGGGGAAAAACTGTTTTTT
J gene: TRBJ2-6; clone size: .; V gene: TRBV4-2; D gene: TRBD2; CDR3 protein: CASSQERRLAGVVPNVLTF; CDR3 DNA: TGTGCCAGCAGCCAAGAAAGGCGACTAGCGGGAGTTGTTCCCAACGTCCTGACTTTC
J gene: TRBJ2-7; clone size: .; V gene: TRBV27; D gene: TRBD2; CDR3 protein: CASSLMGAGGPVEQYF; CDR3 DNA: TGTGCCAGCAGTTTAATGGGGGCGGGAGGGCCGGTCGAGCAGTACTTC
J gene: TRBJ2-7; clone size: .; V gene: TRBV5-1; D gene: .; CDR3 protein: CASSLGRGDYEQYF; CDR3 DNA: TGCGCCAGCAGCTTGGGCCGCGGAGACTACGAGCAGTACTTC
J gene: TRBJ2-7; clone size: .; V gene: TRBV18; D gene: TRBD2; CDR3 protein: CASSPGLASYEQYF; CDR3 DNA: TGTGCCAGCTCACCTGGACTAGCATCCTACGAGCAGTACTTC
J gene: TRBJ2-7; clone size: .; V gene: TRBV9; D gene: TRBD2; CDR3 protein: CASSPGLAGHEQYF; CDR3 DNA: TGTGCCAGCAGCCCGGGACTAGCGGGACACGAGCAGTACTTC
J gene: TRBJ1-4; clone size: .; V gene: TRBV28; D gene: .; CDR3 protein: CASSLRQFNEKLFF; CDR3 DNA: TGTGCCAGCAGTCTTAGACAGTTTAATGAAAAACTGTTTTTT
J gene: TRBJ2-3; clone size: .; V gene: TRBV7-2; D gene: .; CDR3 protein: CASSLRGNTDTQYF; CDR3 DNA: TGTGCCAGCAGCTTACGCGGGAACACAGATACGCAGTATTTT
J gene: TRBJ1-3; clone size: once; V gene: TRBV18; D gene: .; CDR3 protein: CASSPPNSPITIYF; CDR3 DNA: TGTGCCAGCTCACCACCGAACAGTCCGATTACCATATATTTT
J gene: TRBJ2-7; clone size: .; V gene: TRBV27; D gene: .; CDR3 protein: CASSLQGRYYEQYF; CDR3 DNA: TGTGCCAGCAGTTTACAAGGCAGGTACTACGAGCAGTACTTC
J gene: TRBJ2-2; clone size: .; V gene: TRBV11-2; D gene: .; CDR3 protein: CASSLERADGGELFF; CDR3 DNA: TGTGCCAGCAGCTTAGAGAGGGCAGATGGCGGGGAGCTGTTTTTT
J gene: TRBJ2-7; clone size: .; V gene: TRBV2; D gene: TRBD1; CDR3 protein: CASTIIGQGEEYEQYF; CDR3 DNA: TGTGCCAGCACCATAATTGGACAGGGGGAAGAATACGAGCAGTACTTC
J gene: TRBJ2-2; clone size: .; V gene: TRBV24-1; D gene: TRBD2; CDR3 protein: CATSAFERENTGELFF; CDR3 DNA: TGTGCCACCAGTGCGTTCGAGCGGGAGAACACCGGGGAGCTGTTTTTT
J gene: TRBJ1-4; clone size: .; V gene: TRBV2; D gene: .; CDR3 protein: CASSEARGNNEKLFF; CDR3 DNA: TGTGCCAGCAGTGAAGCGCGGGGTAATAATGAAAAACTGTTTTTT
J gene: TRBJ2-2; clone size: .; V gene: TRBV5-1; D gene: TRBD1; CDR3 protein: CASSSGQGVDTGELFF; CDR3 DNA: TGCGCCAGCAGCTCTGGACAGGGAGTCGACACCGGGGAGCTGTTTTTT
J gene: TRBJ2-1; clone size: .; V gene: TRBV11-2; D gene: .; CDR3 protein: CASSPMGRESRYEQFF; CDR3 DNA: TGTGCCAGCAGCCCCATGGGACGGGAGAGTCGGTATGAGCAGTTCTTC
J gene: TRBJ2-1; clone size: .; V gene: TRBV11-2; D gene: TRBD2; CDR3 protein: CASSWGLAGYNEQFF; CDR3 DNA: TGTGCCAGCAGCTGGGGACTAGCGGGATACAATGAGCAGTTCTTC
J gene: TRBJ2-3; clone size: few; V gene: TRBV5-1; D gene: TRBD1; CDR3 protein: CASSVPGQGQDTQYF; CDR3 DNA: TGCGCCAGCAGCGTACCGGGACAGGGGCAAGATACGCAGTATTTT
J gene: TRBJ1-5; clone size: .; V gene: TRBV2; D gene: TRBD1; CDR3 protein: CASSQTGGSGQPQHF; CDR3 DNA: TGTGCCAGCAGCCAGACAGGGGGGTCGGGTCAGCCCCAGCATTTT
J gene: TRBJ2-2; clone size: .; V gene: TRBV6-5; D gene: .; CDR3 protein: CASSAGLLHTGELFF; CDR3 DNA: TGTGCCAGCAGCGCGGGATTGTTACACACCGGGGAGCTGTTTTTT
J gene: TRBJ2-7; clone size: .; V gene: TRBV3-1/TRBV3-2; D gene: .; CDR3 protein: CASSQVAEQYF; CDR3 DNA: TGTGCCAGCAGCCAAGTAGCCGAGCAGTACTTC
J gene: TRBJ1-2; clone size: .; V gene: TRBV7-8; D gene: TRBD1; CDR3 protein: CASSEGTGVDYGYTF; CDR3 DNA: TGTGCCAGCAGCGAGGGGACAGGGGTTGATTATGGCTACACCTTC
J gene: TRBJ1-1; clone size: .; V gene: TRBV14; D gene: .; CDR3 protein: CASSQVSGEAFF; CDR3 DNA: TGTGCCAGCAGCCAAGTAAGCGGAGAAGCTTTCTTT
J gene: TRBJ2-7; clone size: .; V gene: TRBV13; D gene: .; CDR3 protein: CASSTFGADHYEQYF; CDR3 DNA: TGTGCCAGCAGCACCTTTGGGGCAGACCACTACGAGCAGTACTTC
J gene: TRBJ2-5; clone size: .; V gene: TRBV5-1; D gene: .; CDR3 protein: CASSGLNEETQYF; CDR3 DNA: TGCGCCAGCAGTGGGCTGAACGAGGAGACCCAGTACTTC
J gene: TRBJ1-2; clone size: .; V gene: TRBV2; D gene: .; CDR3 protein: CASSEWSAGNYGYTF; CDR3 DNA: TGTGCCAGCAGTGAATGGTCGGCAGGGAACTATGGCTACACCTTC
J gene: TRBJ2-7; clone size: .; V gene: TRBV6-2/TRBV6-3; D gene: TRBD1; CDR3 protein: CASSYVRQGGDYEQYF; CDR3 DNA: TGTGCCAGCAGTTACGTGCGACAGGGGGGAGACTACGAGCAGTACTTC
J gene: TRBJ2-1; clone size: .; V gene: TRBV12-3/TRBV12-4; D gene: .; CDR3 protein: CATGNQTGYRQFF; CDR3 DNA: TGTGCCACCGGAAATCAAACAGGGTATCGGCAGTTCTTC
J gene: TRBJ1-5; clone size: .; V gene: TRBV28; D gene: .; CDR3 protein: CASSLTQTLVPQHF; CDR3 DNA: TGTGCCAGCAGTTTAACACAGACCTTGGTGCCCCAGCATTTT
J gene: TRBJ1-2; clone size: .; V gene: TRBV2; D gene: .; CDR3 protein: CASRPRQDVYGYTF; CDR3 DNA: TGTGCCAGCAGACCCCGACAGGATGTCTATGGCTACACCTTC
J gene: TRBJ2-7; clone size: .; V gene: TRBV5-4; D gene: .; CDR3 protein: CASSFGVEASAYEQYF; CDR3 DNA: TGTGCCAGCAGCTTCGGAGTTGAAGCGTCAGCCTACGAGCAGTACTTC
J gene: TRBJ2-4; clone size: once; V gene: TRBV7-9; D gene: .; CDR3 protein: CASMAGGGGNIQYF; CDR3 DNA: TGTGCCAGCATGGCAGGGGGAGGAGGAAACATTCAGTACTTC
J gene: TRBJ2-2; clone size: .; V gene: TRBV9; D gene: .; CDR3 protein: CASSVVGRAANTGELFF; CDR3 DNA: TGTGCCAGCAGCGTAGTGGGGCGCGCCGCGAACACCGGGGAGCTGTTTTTT
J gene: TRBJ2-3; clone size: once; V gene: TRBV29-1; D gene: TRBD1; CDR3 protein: CSGQQGVGADTQYF; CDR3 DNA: TGCAGCGGCCAACAGGGGGTGGGGGCAGATACGCAGTATTTT
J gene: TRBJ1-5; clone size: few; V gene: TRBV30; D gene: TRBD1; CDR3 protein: CAWSGQGFQPQHF; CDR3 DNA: TGTGCCTGGAGTGGACAGGGATTCCAGCCCCAGCATTTT
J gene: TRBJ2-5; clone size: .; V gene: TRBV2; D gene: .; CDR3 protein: CASRTSNQETQYF; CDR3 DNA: TGTGCCAGCAGAACTAGCAACCAAGAGACCCAGTACTTC
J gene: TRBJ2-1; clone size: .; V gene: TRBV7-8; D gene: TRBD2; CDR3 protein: CASSVTSGVWNEQFF; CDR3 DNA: TGTGCCAGCAGCGTAACTAGCGGGGTTTGGAATGAGCAGTTCTTC
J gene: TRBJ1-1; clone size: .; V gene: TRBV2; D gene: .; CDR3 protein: CASSPQQVWLTEAFF; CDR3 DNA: TGTGCCAGCAGTCCCCAACAGGTCTGGTTAACTGAAGCTTTCTTT
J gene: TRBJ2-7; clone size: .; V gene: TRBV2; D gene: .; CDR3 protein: CASTSYEQYF; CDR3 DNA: TGTGCCAGCACCAGCTACGAGCAGTACTTC
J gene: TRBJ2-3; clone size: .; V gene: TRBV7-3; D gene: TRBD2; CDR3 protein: CASSPGTSGIEGYTQYF; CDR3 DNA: TGTGCCAGCAGCCCCGGGACTAGCGGGATCGAAGGATATACGCAGTATTTT
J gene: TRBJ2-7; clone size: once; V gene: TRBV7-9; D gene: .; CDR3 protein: CASSLVAAQQYF; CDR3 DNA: TGTGCCAGCAGCTTGGTAGCGGCACAACAGTACTTC
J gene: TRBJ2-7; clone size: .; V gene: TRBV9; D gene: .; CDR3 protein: CASSVDGAGQGRFYEQYF; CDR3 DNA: TGTGCCAGCAGCGTAGATGGGGCTGGGCAGGGTCGGTTCTACGAGCAGTACTTC
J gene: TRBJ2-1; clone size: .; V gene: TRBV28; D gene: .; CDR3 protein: CASSSIARVYNEQFF; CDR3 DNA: TGTGCCAGCAGTTCAATAGCGAGGGTATACAATGAGCAGTTCTTC
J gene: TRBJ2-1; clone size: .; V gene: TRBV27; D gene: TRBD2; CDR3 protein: CASRNPSGSIYEQFF; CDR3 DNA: TGTGCCAGCAGGAATCCTAGCGGGAGTATTTATGAGCAGTTCTTC
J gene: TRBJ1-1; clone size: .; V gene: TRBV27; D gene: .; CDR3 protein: CASSPRRGEAFF; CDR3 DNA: TGTGCCAGCAGCCCTAGACGGGGAGAAGCTTTCTTT
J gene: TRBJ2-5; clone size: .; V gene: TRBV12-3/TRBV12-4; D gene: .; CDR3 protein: CASTNQETQYF; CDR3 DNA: TGTGCCAGCACCAACCAAGAGACCCAGTACTTC
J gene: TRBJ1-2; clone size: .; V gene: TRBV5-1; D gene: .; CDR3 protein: CASSLEQGFYGYTF; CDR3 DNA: TGCGCCAGCAGCTTGGAACAGGGTTTCTATGGCTACACCTTC
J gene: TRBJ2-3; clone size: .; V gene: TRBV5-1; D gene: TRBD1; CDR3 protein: CASSARDRGRGDTQYF; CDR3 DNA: TGCGCCAGCAGCGCCCGGGACAGGGGTAGGGGAGATACGCAGTATTTT
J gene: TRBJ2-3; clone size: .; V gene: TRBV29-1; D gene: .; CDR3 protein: CSVSAVRADTQYF; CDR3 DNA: TGCAGCGTCTCAGCGGTTCGGGCAGATACGCAGTATTTT
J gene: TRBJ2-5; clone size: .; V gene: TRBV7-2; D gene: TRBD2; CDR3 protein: CASSLGPAGDRKETQYF; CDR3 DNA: TGTGCCAGCAGCTTAGGTCCTGCGGGGGATCGAAAAGAGACCCAGTACTTC